This T cell receptor (beta chain) was observed in a study of blood T cell dynamics during melanoma immunotherapy. As to time point: pre-treatment baseline. At 12 weeks after first infusion, RECIST 1.1 defined response for most patients. Germline trimming cut 2 bases from V and 4 bases from J; bases unmatched to any gene: 10. Looked up from germline, CDR1 is MNHEY and CDR2 is SVGAGI. The CDR3 runs 16 residues. The data were produced by immunoSEQ multiplex PCR, yet TCRdb's version contains in-frame clones alone and is incomplete. The sample has about 4,800 clones, around 86% seen once. The sequencing used blood, collected from a patient treated with checkpoint blockade. The V call is TRBV6-5, the J call TRBJ2-7; 8 bases are shared with TRBD1. The sequence was obtained from a human donor with melanoma. The CDR3 is CASSYGSGTGQYEQYF. CDR3 bases: TGTGCCAGCAGTTACGGATCCGGGACAGGTCAATACGAGCAGTACTTC.